This entry lists 5 T cell receptor beta chains sequenced from one sample in a study of blood T cell repertoires in COVID-19. The table came from immunoSEQ multiplex PCR; TCRdb's copy has only in-frame clones and leaves some out. The sample includes under 95,000 clones, around 80% of them seen just once. The source material was peripheral blood. All receptors derive from a man aged 65-85 years with acute or convalescent COVID-19.

The CDR3 loop is CASSLAGRGLGYTF. The CDR3 region has the DNA TGCGCCAGCAGCTTGGCCGGCAGGGGGCTTGGCTACACCTTC. This chain connects TRBV5-1 to TRBJ1-2; the match to TRBD1 covers 8 bases. Germline loops: CDR1 SGHRS, CDR2 YFSETQ. Trimming removed 0 bases from V and 7 bases from J; junction bases left unmatched: 5. The CDR3 totals 14 residues.

The chain carries TRBV2 and TRBJ2-7; D possibly corresponds to TRBD1 (5 bases). The germline V gene has CDR1 SNHLY and CDR2 FYNNEI. V lost 11 bases and J lost 2, with 16 bases in between. The CDR3 spans 13 residues. For the CDR3, the DNA is TGTGCCTCAGGGTGGTCCTGGGCCTACGAGCAGTACGTC. Translated, it gives CASGWSWAYEQYV.

This clone was counted only a few times. The chain uses TRBV5-5 and TRBJ1-2; D uncertain. The CDR3 extends over 14 amino acids. Germline CDR1 is SGHKS and CDR2 is YYEKEE (reference sequence). V lost 0 bases to trimming and J lost 7 bases, with 13 bases between them. CDR3 sequence reads: CASSLGPLERGYTF. CDR3 coding DNA: TGTGCCAGCAGCTTGGGCCCGTTAGAACGTGGCTACACCTTC. Complete variable domain (other parts from reference TRBV5-5 and TRBJ1-2): DAGVTQSPTHLIKTRGQQVTLRCSPISGHKSVSWYQQVLGQGPQFIFQYYEKEERGRGNFPDRFSARQFPNYSSELNVNALLLGDSALYLCASSLGPLERGYTFGSGTRLTVV.

The V call is TRBV14, the J call TRBJ1-1, with D uncertain. This CDR3 is built from 14 residues. V was clipped by 0 bases and J by 0 bases, with 5 bases between them. Germline V gene sequence: CDR1 SGHDN, CDR2 FVKESK. The DNA of the CDR3 is TGTGCCAGCAGCCAAGATATAGTGAACACTGAAGCTTTCTTT. Amino acids: CASSQDIVNTEAFF.

Only a few counts were recorded for this clone. The genes are TRBV7-2 and TRBJ1-2; TRBD1 is a possible D gene (5 bases). The germline CDR1 and CDR2 sequences are SGHTA and FQGNSA. The V end was cut by 1 base, the J end by 5 bases, with 11 bases between. The CDR3 contains 14 residues. CDR3 bases: TGTGCCAGCAGCTTAGACAGGACTAGGTATGGCTACACCTTC. This encodes CASSLDRTRYGYTF.